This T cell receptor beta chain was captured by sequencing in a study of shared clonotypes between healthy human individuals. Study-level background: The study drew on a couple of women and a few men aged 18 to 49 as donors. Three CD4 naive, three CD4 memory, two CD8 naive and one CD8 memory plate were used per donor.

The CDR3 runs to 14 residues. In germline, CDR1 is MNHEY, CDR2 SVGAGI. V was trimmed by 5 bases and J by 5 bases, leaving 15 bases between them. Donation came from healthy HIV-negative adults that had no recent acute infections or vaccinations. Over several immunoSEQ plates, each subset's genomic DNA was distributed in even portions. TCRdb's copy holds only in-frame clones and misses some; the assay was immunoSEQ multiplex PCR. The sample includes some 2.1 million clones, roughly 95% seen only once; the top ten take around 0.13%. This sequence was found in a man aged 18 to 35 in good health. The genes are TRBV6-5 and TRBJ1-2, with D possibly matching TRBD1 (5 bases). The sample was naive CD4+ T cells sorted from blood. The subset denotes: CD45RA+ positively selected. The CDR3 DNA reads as TGTGCCAGCAGTCCAGGGTACTATAATTATGGCTACACCTTC. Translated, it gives CASSPGYYNYGYTF.